The 21 T cell receptor beta chains presented below share a single source sample, sequenced in a study of shared clonotypes between healthy human individuals. TCRdb's table, derived via immunoSEQ multiplex PCR, lists solely in-frame clones and lacks some. The data show about 1,500,000 clones, approximately 97% seen once. The sequenced sample consisted of naive CD4+ T cells sorted from blood. The subset: CD45RA+ positively selected. The receptors here all came from a man aged 30-40 years in good health.

This clone is a singleton in its sample. The chain couples TRBV9 to TRBJ2-7; D gene unclear. Deletions cut 0 bases from V and 6 bases from J, with 13 bases between. The CDR3 contains 14 residues. In germline, CDR1 is SGDLS, CDR2 YYNGEE. The CDR3 nucleotides read TGTGCCAGCAGCGTAGATCCCGCTCTGGGCGAGCAGTACTTC. This gives the protein CASSVDPALGEQYF. Together with reference TRBV9 and TRBJ2-7, the CDR3 gives the full variable domain: DSGVTQTPKHLITATGQRVTLRCSPRSGDLSVYWYQQSLDQGLQFLIQYYNGEERAKGNILERFSAQQFPDLHSELNLSSLELGDSALYFCASSVDPALGEQYFGPGTRLTVT.

In regard to this clone: Other DNA sequences from this sample encode an identical CDR3 as well. The genes are TRBV18 and TRBJ2-7, with TRBD1 matching over 8 bases. Germline CDR1 reads KGHSH; CDR2 reads LQKENI. Trimming cost V 3 bases and J 4 bases; bases outside gene matches: 5. CDR3 length equals 14 residues. The CDR3 sequence is CASSPDRTGYEQYF. CDR3 bases: TGTGCCAGCTCACCTGATCGGACAGGGTACGAGCAGTACTTC.

The rearrangement joins TRBV6-1 to TRBJ2-5, with 9 positions matching TRBD1. The trim removed 7 bases at V and 5 bases at J, leaving 8 bases unmatched. Germline assignment: CDR1 MNHNS and CDR2 SASEGT. The CDR3 is made up of 14 amino acids. In DNA, the CDR3 is TGTGCCAGCAACAGGGACAGGGTGAAGGAGACCCAGTACTTC. Its protein is CASNRDRVKETQYF.

The chain couples TRBV7-2 to TRBJ2-3; TRBD1 or TRBD2 may be the D gene (6 bases each). Trimming removed 5 bases at V and 4 bases at J, with 13 bases between. The CDR3 has 14 amino acids. Germline V gives CDR1 SGHTA, CDR2 FQGNSA. CDR3 in DNA: TGTGCCAGCAGCGCAGTGGGGGGCGCAGATACGCAGTATTTT. Translating gives CASSAVGGADTQYF.

The V call is TRBV7-3, the J call TRBJ2-6; D is perhaps TRBD2 (5 bases). Trimming took off 5 bases at V and 11 bases at J, with 10 bases between the two ends. Germline V lookup: CDR1 SGHTA, CDR2 FQGTGA. The CDR3 is 12 amino acids. CDR3 loop: CASSPSEDVLTF. The DNA of the CDR3 is TGTGCCAGCAGCCCCTCGGAGGACGTCCTGACTTTC.

This clone was recorded only once. This chain joins TRBV5-8 and TRBJ1-4; TRBD1 matches at 7 bases. The V and J ends lost 0 bases and 11 bases, in that order; junction bases with no gene match: 13. The CDR3 has 16 amino acids. Germline CDR1 SGHTS, CDR2 YDEGEE. CDR3 in amino acids: CASSLEGGPTRKKLFF. CDR3 bases: TGTGCCAGCAGCTTGGAAGGGGGCCCCACACGGAAGAAACTGTTTTTT.

The chain employs TRBV9 and TRBJ2-7; TRBD2 aligns across 9 bases. Germline-derived CDR1 and CDR2 are SGDLS and YYNGEE. The CDR3 contains 14 residues. V lost 4 bases and J lost 5; bases outside the gene matches: 7. CDR3: CASSTLAGNHEQYF. In nucleotides, the CDR3 is TGTGCCAGCAGCACCCTAGCGGGAAACCACGAGCAGTACTTC.

Notes on this clone: Other DNA sequences in this specimen translate into the identical CDR3. The chain links TRBV18 to TRBJ2-5; D not certain. The V end lost 6 bases, the J end lost 3 bases, and 5 bases lay between the germline ends. In germline, CDR1 is KGHSH, CDR2 LQKENI. The CDR3 length is 11 residues. CDR3 sequence (DNA): TGTGCCAGCTCGCAGAAAGAGACCCAGTACTTC. It yields the protein CASSQKETQYF.

The chain is built from TRBV2 and TRBJ1-1; TRBD1 is a possible D gene (6 bases). The germline CDR1 and CDR2 sequences are SNHLY and FYNNEI. This CDR3 has 13 residues. Trimming pared 8 bases from V and 5 bases from J, leaving 15 bases between. CDR3 nucleotides: TGTGCCAGCTTACGACAACAGGGTACTGAAGCTTTCTTT. It yields the protein CASLRQQGTEAFF.

This rearrangement joins TRBV2 to TRBJ2-3, with TRBD1 identical over 8 bases. The ends lost 6 bases at V and 5 bases at J; junction bases unmatched: 7. The CDR3 consists of 14 residues. Per the germline V gene, CDR1 is SNHLY and CDR2 is FYNNEI. The CDR3 DNA reads TGTGCCAGCAGCGACAGGGGAGGAGGAGATACGCAGTATTTT. As protein: CASSDRGGGDTQYF. Using reference TRBV2 and TRBJ2-3 for the parts outside the CDR3, the full variable domain is EPEVTQTPSHQVTQMGQEVILRCVPISNHLYFYWYRQILGQKVEFLVSFYNNEISEKSEIFDDQFSVERPDGSNFTLKIRSTKLEDSAMYFCASSDRGGGDTQYFGPGTRLTVL.

The CDR3 protein is CASSRPGTASYEQYF. Here the CDR3 DNA reads TGTGCCAGCAGTCGTCCCGGGACGGCCTCCTACGAGCAGTACTTC. This chain links TRBV7-9 with TRBJ2-7, with D tentatively TRBD1 or TRBD2 (5 bases each). V dropped 6 bases and J dropped 0 bases, with 15 bases sitting between them. CDR3 length: 15 residues. Germline V gene sequence: CDR1 SEHNR, CDR2 FQNEAQ (reference sequence).

V is TRBV7-6 and J is TRBJ2-3; a possible D gene is TRBD1 (5 bases). This CDR3 contains 12 residues. The germline V gene encodes CDR1 SGHVS and CDR2 FNYEAQ. V lost 4 bases and J 4 bases, leaving 6 bases between the germline ends. The DNA for the CDR3 is TGTGCCAGCAGCTCAGGGCCAGATACGCAGTATTTT. It specifies CASSSGPDTQYF.

The chain is built from TRBV5-1 and TRBJ1-2, with D unresolved. The CDR3 runs to 15 residues. The ends were cut back, 0 bases at V and 4 bases at J, with 13 bases in the middle. Germline V lookup: CDR1 SGHRS, CDR2 YFSETQ. The CDR3 sequence: CASSLDIPVGYGYTF. The CDR3 DNA reads TGCGCCAGCAGCTTGGATATCCCAGTAGGCTATGGCTACACCTTC. The complete variable domain, with remaining parts taken from reference TRBV5-1 and TRBJ1-2, reads KAGVTQTPRYLIKTRGQQVTLSCSPISGHRSVSWYQQTPGQGLQFLFEYFSETQRNKGNFPGRFSGRQFSNSRSEMNVSTLELGDSALYLCASSLDIPVGYGYTFGSGTRLTVV.

This chain uses TRBV18 with TRBJ2-6; no clear D gene. Germline lookup yields CDR1 KGHSH and CDR2 LQKENI. The CDR3 covers 17 residues. Trimming cost V 2 bases and J 0 bases, with 11 bases left between them. The CDR3 DNA reads TGTGCCAGCTCACCAACGCATTGGCACTCTGGGGCCAACGTCCTGACTTTC. This translates into CASSPTHWHSGANVLTF.

This clone was seen only once. This rearrangement joins TRBV5-1 to TRBJ2-1, with TRBD2 identical over 8 bases. Trimming at V came to 3 bases and at J to 6 bases, leaving 5 bases not matched to a gene. From germline, CDR1 is SGHRS and CDR2 YFSETQ. CDR3 length: 14 residues. The CDR3 DNA is TGCGCCAGCAGCTCCGGAGCGGGAGTCAATGAGCAGTTCTTC. Its protein is CASSSGAGVNEQFF.

This chain uses TRBV15 with TRBJ2-4; 7 nucleotides match TRBD2. This CDR3 region has 16 residues. V was pared by 4 bases and J by 0 bases, with 6 bases of the junction left unmatched. Germline V CDR1 and CDR2: LNHNV, YYDKDF (reference sequence). This chain's CDR3 is CATSTTSGGAKNIQYF. CDR3 bases: TGTGCCACCAGCACCACATCGGGGGGAGCCAAAAACATTCAGTACTTC.

The CDR3 loop is CASSSSWGNTGELFF. The CDR3, as DNA: TGTGCCAGCAGCTCCTCATGGGGTAACACCGGGGAGCTGTTTTTT. The chain uses TRBV11-2 and TRBJ2-2; D is unclear. Per the germline V gene, CDR1 is SGHAT and CDR2 is FQNNGV. The V gene lost 4 bases and the J gene lost 2 bases, with 11 bases spanning the gap. The CDR3 has 15 residues.

This chain joins TRBV9 and TRBJ2-5, with 10 bases identical to TRBD2. The germline CDR1 and CDR2 sequences are SGDLS and YYNGEE. Trimming at V came to 4 bases and at J to 5 bases, leaving 8 bases not matched to a gene. The CDR3 is 15 residues long. CDR3 loop: CASSPRGAGGETQYF. For the CDR3, the DNA is TGTGCCAGCAGCCCCCGCGGAGCGGGGGGGGAGACCCAGTACTTC.

J is TRBJ2-7 and V is TRBV15; tentatively, D is TRBD2 (6 bases). The CDR3 is 15 residues long. V was shortened by 2 bases and J by 6 bases, with 17 bases between the two germline ends. Germline V gene sequence: CDR1 LNHNV, CDR2 YYDKDF (reference sequence). The CDR3, as DNA: TGTGCCACCAGCAGATATGGGGGGAATCTAGGCGAGCAGTACTTC. Protein sequence: CATSRYGGNLGEQYF.

The rearrangement joins TRBV27 to TRBJ2-2, with 10 bases aligning to TRBD2. The trim removed 2 bases at V and 6 bases at J, leaving 6 bases unmatched. Looked up from germline, CDR1 is MNHEY and CDR2 is SMNVEV (reference sequence). The CDR3 runs 16 residues. CDR3 sequence: CASSLPLAGVAGELFF. CDR3 nucleotide sequence: TGTGCCAGCAGTTTACCGCTAGCGGGAGTGGCCGGGGAGCTGTTTTTT.

The chain carries TRBV19 and TRBJ2-7; 12 nucleotides agree with TRBD2. The CDR3 loop spans 15 amino acids. Trimming took 9 bases from V and 9 from J; bases not matched to a gene: 15. Germline V CDR1 and CDR2: LNHDA, SQIVND (reference sequence). Here the CDR3 reads CASRGTSGPIFTQYF. The CDR3 DNA reads as TGTGCCAGCAGAGGGACTAGCGGGCCGATCTTCACGCAGTACTTC.